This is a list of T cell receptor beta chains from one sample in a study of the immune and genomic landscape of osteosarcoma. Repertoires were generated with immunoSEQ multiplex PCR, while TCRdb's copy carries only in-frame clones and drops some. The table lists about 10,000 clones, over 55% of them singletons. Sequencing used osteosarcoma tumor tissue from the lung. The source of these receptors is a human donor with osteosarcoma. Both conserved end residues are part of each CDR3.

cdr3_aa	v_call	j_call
CASSLGIRGYTF	TRBV28	TRBJ1-2
CASSRTENYGYTF	TRBV27	TRBJ1-2
CASSIDRWGGTDTQYF	TRBV19	TRBJ2-3
CAWSAFGGDTGELFF	TRBV30	TRBJ2-2
CASSLGLASRSEQFF	TRBV28	TRBJ2-1
CASSLLGPWSPGELFF	TRBV7-6	TRBJ2-2
CASTGGGSQRELFF	TRBV28	TRBJ2-2
CASSFFAGTRSETQYF	TRBV7-8	TRBJ2-5
CASSLGLAARSEQFF	TRBV28	TRBJ2-1
CASSFPRGSNQPQHF	TRBV28	TRBJ1-5
CASGQGQGQGTEAFF	TRBV5-4	TRBJ1-1
CASGGGYQPQHF	TRBV9	TRBJ1-5
CSAARGVPFEAFF	TRBV29-1	TRBJ1-1
CSAHREIGNEQFF	TRBV29-1	TRBJ2-1
CASSQEADTGELFF	TRBV4-2	TRBJ2-2
CASSLGLNTDTQYF	TRBV5-4	TRBJ2-3
CASSLLSDQETQYF	TRBV5-1	TRBJ2-5
CASSEYGRGYGYTF	TRBV6-5	TRBJ1-2
CASSPGQGADTQYF	TRBV5-1	TRBJ2-3
CASSARTENYGYTF	TRBV7-8	TRBJ1-2
CASSVGQNYGYTF	TRBV9	TRBJ1-2